Detailed here is one T cell receptor (beta chain). As yet, its antigen is unknown. Sequence at one end of the junction differs from germline and may be a read error. This sample was taken from a study of post-analysis software for immune sequencing data. Across the study: Relapsing-remitting, secondary progressive and progressive-relapsing multiple sclerosis were all included among the disease courses. Points from the study as a whole: With F measure, samples from one preparation batch clustered together strongly. Patients showed TRBV5-6, TRBV5-1 and TRBV20-1 among a few TRBV segments more frequent than in controls.

Each TCR beta cDNA library carried unique molecular identifiers. T cells, roughly 0.9 to 11 million of them, yielded hundreds of thousands of cDNA molecules. One entry per CDR3 protein, called by TCRdb with MiXCR from the PCR reads. The sample holds just over 250,000 distinct CDR3 sequences; 30% to 45% are singletons and the top ten take under 5.5%. This CDR3 comprises 17 residues. Germline V gives CDR1 SGHRS, CDR2 YFSETQ. The J gene is TRBJ2-1, the V gene TRBV5-1, with D tentatively TRBD2 (5 bases). This sequence was found in a girl aged 5 to 17 with multiple sclerosis. Material: blood. This chain's CDR3 is CASSLASSWGSCNEQFF. CDR3 in DNA: TGCGCCAGCAGCTTGGCCTCTAGCTGGGGTTCCTGCAATGAGCAGTTCTTC.